This T cell receptor beta chain was captured in a study of blood T cell repertoires in COVID-19. Looking at the study overall: Acute and convalescent COVID-19 samples came from the United States, Italy and Spain. Sample material is recorded as cDNA or gDNA derived from T cells, B-cell-depleted T cells, or PBMCs.

As handled by the study authors: Scientists estimated how many nucleated cells there were by amplifying reference gene primers. Sequencing was performed with immunoSEQ multiplex PCR; in TCRdb, only in-frame clones are kept and a portion is missing. That table is the source of V, J and clone size, and D and trimming were worked out from the DNA. Here the sample spans roughly 150,000 clones, around nine tenths being singletons. Germline V gives CDR1 SGDLS, CDR2 YYNGEE. Trimming stripped 1 base from V and 4 bases from J, with 15 bases between. CDR3 length equals 15 residues. The TCR comes from a human donor in a cohort sampled during active COVID-19. Sequencing used peripheral blood. V and J are TRBV9 and TRBJ2-7, with D unresolved. CDR3 in amino acids: CASSVTDSLVYEQYF. CDR3 DNA: TGTGCCAGCAGCGTAACTGACTCCCTCGTTTACGAGCAGTACTTC.